The TCR beta chain under discussion was sequenced for a study of T cells in localized non-small cell lung cancer (dated by TCRdb to the early 2020s). With regard to the full study: The study examined T cell repertoires in under 300 patients with early-stage NSCLC and compared tumors with uninvolved tumor-adjacent lungs. A mean age of about 66 years was recorded for the NSCLC patients, of whom around 140 were male and around 100 were female. The cohort was made up of hundreds of treatment-naive NSCLC patients whose localized lung tumors had been resected.

TCR beta CDR3 regions were sequenced from DNA using the immunoSEQ Assay. Per the source publication's procedure: To compute T cell density, TCR beta template counts were normalized to usable DNA, which was estimated by amplifying housekeeping genes. The preseqR package was used to estimate richness by extrapolating to 400,000 templates for PBMC samples and to 120,000 templates for tissue samples. Clonality was defined by subtracting Pielou's evenness from one. Tissue-enriched TCRs were identified by differential abundance testing using productive amino-acid clonotypes, minimum total count 5 and alpha 0.1. The Jaccard Index and the Morisita Overlap Index were used to measure how much the repertoires overlapped between compartments. GLIPH grouped TCR beta CDR3s together with public tetramer-defined viral CDR3s, and a viral motif had to include at least three viral sequences and also show V-gene enrichment. The immuneACCESS repertoire file appears here via TCRdb, limited to in-frame rearrangements. These files lack a portion of the clones; in checked studies, under half of the deficit traces to unresolved V genes, and the cause of the others is not known. The D gene and trimming were derived from the DNA, and the V and J assignments and clone size from that table. This sample comprises 15,000 to 20,000 clones, around 83% of them detected only once. Roughly 4% of the sample is taken by the ten largest.

A word on this clone: Its antigen is not yet known. No quality values exist for individual bases; no much larger clone is one base distant.

The paper's findings and limits, for the study overall: Higher blood T cell density associated with longer overall survival, while higher adjacent-lung clonality associated with shorter survival. Because multi-region tumor sequencing was not performed, intratumor heterogeneity could not be ruled out. Uninvolved tumor-adjacent lung showed the highest T cell clonality, higher than tumor, which suggests more focused antigenic responses in the adjacent lung. A median of approximately 57 of the top 100 tumor clones were detected in paired uninvolved adjacent lung, and 25 to 35 of these tumor clones were also found among the top 100 clones of the paired uninvolved adjacent lung. Since the design was exploratory, TCR variables were selected using unadjusted p-values with no false-discovery rate correction.

At diagnosis, tumor, uninvolved tumor-adjacent lung and peripheral blood were collected and then preserved as a mix of FFPE and fresh-frozen material. For TCR repertoire profiling, blood samples were analyzed in the form of peripheral blood mononuclear cells. V lost 5 bases and J lost 0 bases, and the count of bases not matched to a germline gene is 2. The CDR1 and CDR2 encoded by the germline V gene are SQVTM and ANQGSEA. Including cysteine and phenylalanine, the CDR3 has 15 amino acids. The DNA shown is the 45-base CDR3, in frame from base 1. The receptor was derived from a man aged 40-75 years with stage I lung adenocarcinoma. The V gene is TRBV29-1 and the J gene is TRBJ2-6; 9 bases in the middle match TRBD1. The material sequenced was peripheral blood, taken before any cancer treatment. The CDR3 here reads CSVTQGASGANVLTF. The nucleotides read TGCAGCGTTACACAGGGGGCCTCTGGGGCCAACGTCCTGACTTTC.